This T cell receptor beta chain was retrieved from a study of human T cells and chemical hapten exposure. TCRdb itself ran the RACE reads through MiXCR, one entry per CDR3 protein. The table records around 200,000 distinct CDR3 sequences, 30% of them present only once. Trimming took 2 bases from V and 2 from J, leaving 9 bases between them. The CDR3 contains 14 residues. The V gene's germline CDR1 is LGHNA and CDR2 YSLEER. This clonotype was picked up one time. Time point of the sample: pre-sensitization, week 0. Stated treatment: therapeutic diphenylcyclopropenone sensitization with weekly scalp DPC. The clonotype was recovered from a woman in her twenties or thirties with alopecia areata. Some clones in this sample may be carry-over from other donors' samples. The specimen was whole blood, collected in connection with sensitization to the hapten diphenylcyclopropenone (DPC). The V and J genes are TRBV4-3 and TRBJ2-5; D unresolved. The CDR3, as DNA: TGCGCCAGCAGCCAACAGGCAACACAAGAGACCCAGTACTTC. Protein: CASSQQATQETQYF.